The 28 T cell receptor beta chains below were found in one sample sequenced in a study of neurological immune-mediated disorders (dated by TCRdb to about 2019). Library preparation used 5' RACE. These reads were obtained on an Illumina HiSeq 2500. Using fastp trimming at Q25 and MiXCR clonotype assembly, TCRdb reanalyzed the public sequencing data and kept in-frame beta chains. Every entry covers one CDR3 protein and lists the most common genes and DNA from its rows. This sample comprises about 50,000 distinct CDR3 sequences, about a tenth of them detected only once. The ten largest clones represent 5.3% of the sample. Sample: PBMCs. These receptors were taken from a man aged 65-85 years with HTLV-1-associated myelopathy (HAM/TSP).

This clonotype has ten or more counts. This chain joins TRBV4-2 and TRBJ2-1, with 11 nucleotides matching TRBD2. Losses at the gene ends were 4 bases for V and 7 bases for J; bases not matched to a gene: 6. Germline V gives CDR1 LGHNA, CDR2 YNFKEQ. The CDR3 totals 15 residues. DNA for the CDR3: TGTGCCAGCAGCCGATCGGGACTAGCGGCAAATGAGCAGTTCTTC. Translation: CASSRSGLAANEQFF.

This clonotype came up many times. This rearrangement joins TRBV14 to TRBJ2-5; no clear D gene. Germline values: CDR1 SGHDN, CDR2 FVKESK. V was clipped by 4 bases and J by 1 base, with 10 bases between them. The CDR3 covers 14 residues. The CDR3 here is CASSPQQLQETQYF. The CDR3 nucleotides read TGTGCCAGCAGCCCTCAGCAGCTCCAAGAGACCCAGTACTTC.

This chain links TRBV20-1 with TRBJ2-7; 10 bases align to TRBD1. This CDR3 is built from 14 residues. V lost 5 bases and J lost 3; bases outside the gene matches: 7. CDR1 and CDR2 (germline): DFQATT, SNEGSKA (reference sequence). The CDR3 protein is CSALRDRGVYEQYF. In nucleotides, the CDR3 is TGCAGTGCTCTACGGGACAGGGGCGTCTACGAGCAGTACTTC.

This clonotype was recorded many times. The rearrangement joins TRBV5-8 to TRBJ1-6; no clear D gene. The germline V gene has CDR1 SGHTS and CDR2 YDEGEE. The CDR3 contains 14 residues. Trimming stripped 7 bases from V and 6 bases from J, with 14 bases between. CDR3 in amino acids: CASPTRPSNSPLHF. In nucleotides, the CDR3 is TGTGCCAGCCCGACCCGTCCAAGTAATTCACCCCTCCACTTT.

Judged by abundance, this clonotype is medium-sized (0.01 to 0.1%). The chain has TRBV5-1 and TRBJ1-1; D call uncertain. The germline V gene encodes CDR1 SGHRS and CDR2 YFSETQ. There are 13 residues in the CDR3. The V end lost 0 bases, the J end lost 3 bases, and 6 bases lay between the germline ends. The CDR3, as DNA: TGCGCCAGCAGCTTGGGAGAGTACACTGAAGCTTTCTTT. This gives the protein CASSLGEYTEAFF.

The V call is TRBV3-1, the J call TRBJ1-6; D is unclear. The CDR3 contains 16 residues. Germline CDR1 reads LGHDT; CDR2 reads YNNKEL (reference sequence). V was pared by 3 bases and J by 10 bases, with 19 bases between. The DNA for the CDR3 is TGTGCCAGCAGCCAGGGTACGATAGGGTCACGATCACCCCTCCACTTT. Translated: CASSQGTIGSRSPLHF.

This clonotype has ten or more counts. The V gene is TRBV12-3 or TRBV12-4, the J gene TRBJ1-1, with 11 bases identical to TRBD1. The CDR3 loop spans 13 amino acids. J gave up 11 bases and V 3 bases, and 5 bases lay outside the gene matches. In DNA, the CDR3 is TGTGCCAGCAGTTTCGGGACAGGGGGTCATGCTTTCTTT. This encodes CASSFGTGGHAFF.

This clonotype was seen at least ten times. The chain joins TRBV20-1 to TRBJ2-7; D is possibly TRBD2 (5 bases). Trimming left V 3 bases short and J 0 bases short, with 15 bases between. The CDR3 sequence is 15 residues long. Germline V gene lookup returns CDR1 DFQATT and CDR2 SNEGSKA (reference sequence). DNA for the CDR3: TGCAGTGCTAGGGATCTAAACCGGGGCTCCTACGAGCAGTACTTC. This gives the protein CSARDLNRGSYEQYF.

CDR3 protein: CASSLYVGACGGPKNEQFF. DNA of the CDR3: TGTGCCAGCAGTTTGTACGTTGGGGCTTGCGGGGGCCCTAAGAATGAGCAGTTCTTC. The genes are TRBV12-3 or TRBV12-4 and TRBJ2-1; D possibly corresponds to TRBD2 (7 bases). The CDR3 contains 19 residues. V was pared by 3 bases and J by 7 bases, with 28 bases between.

This clonotype was observed at least ten times. The chain couples TRBV9 to TRBJ2-3; maybe TRBD2 (5 bases). The germline V gene encodes CDR1 SGDLS and CDR2 YYNGEE. The CDR3 length is 15 residues. V lost 4 bases, J lost 3 bases, and 15 bases lay in between. CDR3 sequence: CASSPHTTGTDTQYF. CDR3 coding DNA: TGTGCCAGCAGCCCCCACACAACGGGAACAGATACGCAGTATTTT.

Many counts were recorded for this clonotype. The chain combines TRBV5-1 with TRBJ1-1; D is possibly TRBD1 (5 bases). Between the trimmed V and J ends, which lost 2 bases and 13 bases, there was a span of 18 bases. Germline CDR1 reads SGHRS; CDR2 reads YFSETQ. The CDR3 loop spans 13 amino acids. The DNA for the CDR3 is TGCGCCAGCAGCTTAAGTCGCGACGGGGGAGTTTTCTTT. Residues: CASSLSRDGGVFF.

The chain is built from TRBV20-1 and TRBJ2-1; D is ambiguous. Looked up from germline, CDR1 is DFQATT and CDR2 is SNEGSKA (reference sequence). V was shortened by 6 bases and J by 0 bases, with 18 bases between the two germline ends. The CDR3 has 16 amino acids. This CDR3 reads CSAVLYGRSSYNEQFF. DNA for the CDR3: TGCAGTGCGGTCCTTTACGGCCGAAGCTCCTACAATGAGCAGTTCTTC.

This clonotype showed up many times. This sequence joins TRBV21-1 and TRBJ2-1; the tabulated D call, TRBD2, remains unverified against the DNA. TRBV21-1 is a pseudogene segment. This CDR3 spans 16 amino acids. The CDR3 DNA follows: TGTGCCAGCAGCAAGGAGAACCAGCGGGGGAACAATGAGCAGTTCTTC. Its protein product is CASSKENQRGNNEQFF.

The chain is built from TRBV6-5 and TRBJ1-1; D remains ambiguous. Trimming stripped 1 base from V and 0 bases from J, with 9 bases between. This CDR3 spans 15 amino acids. Germline-derived CDR1 and CDR2 are MNHEY and SVGAGI. CDR3 sequence (DNA): TGTGCCAGCAGTTACTTCCCAGCCCTGAACACTGAAGCTTTCTTT. This sequence encodes CASSYFPALNTEAFF.

To note about this clonotype: A clone one base away is much larger, so this may be a read error. The chain uses TRBV20-1 and TRBJ1-1, with D unresolved. V shed 6 bases and J shed 5 bases, with 13 bases lying between them. This CDR3 region has 12 residues. Germline CDR1 is DFQATT and CDR2 is SNEGSKA (reference sequence). CDR3: CSASTVETEAFF. The CDR3 DNA reads as TGCAGTGCCAGCACGGTGGAAACTGAAGCTTTCTTT.

There are many counts of this clonotype. Germline is not matched at one junction end, which may reflect a read error. The V gene is TRBV6-5, the J gene TRBJ2-7; D may be TRBD2 (6 bases). Germline assignment: CDR1 MNHEY and CDR2 SVGAGI. CDR3 size: 13 residues. CDR3 coding DNA: TGTGCCAGCAGTTACTCCTTTCCGGGGGAGCGGTACTTC. Its translation: CASSYSFPGERYF.

This clonotype was seen repeatedly, ten times or more. V and J are TRBV20-1 and TRBJ2-6; tentatively, D is TRBD2 (7 bases). Trimming took off 0 bases at V and 3 bases at J, with 12 bases between the two ends. This CDR3 comprises 16 residues. Germline CDR1 reads DFQATT; CDR2 reads SNEGSKA (reference sequence). The CDR3 DNA sequence: TGCAGTGCTAGAGATCCGGGGGGCTATGGGGCCAACGTCCTGACTTTC. Translation gives CSARDPGGYGANVLTF.

In its sample, this clonotype was seen many times. J is TRBJ2-1 and V is TRBV6-5; D is unclear. With 5 bases removed from V and 13 bases from J, the gap between germline ends came to 12 bases. Germline CDR1 reads MNHEY; CDR2 reads SVGAGI. The CDR3 totals 11 residues. The CDR3 spells CASSDTDLQFF. The CDR3 DNA reads as TGTGCCAGCAGTGACACCGACCTACAGTTCTTC.

This clonotype was found many times. V gene TRBV4-1 combines with J gene TRBJ2-3; D is unclear. V lost 1 base and J lost 3, with 11 bases in between. The germline V gene has CDR1 MGHRA and CDR2 YSYEKL. This CDR3 spans 15 amino acids. CDR3 residues: CASSQVSVETDTQYF. CDR3 in DNA: TGCGCCAGCAGCCAAGTCAGCGTAGAAACAGATACGCAGTATTTT.

This clonotype was counted many times. The CDR3 DNA reads as TGCGCCAGCAGCCTCGGACCGGGACTAGCTGATGCCGGGGAGCTGTTTTTT. Protein product: CASSLGPGLADAGELFF. The chain combines TRBV5-1 with TRBJ2-2; 9 nucleotides match TRBD2. The length of the CDR3 is 17 residues. The germline CDR1 and CDR2 sequences are SGHRS and YFSETQ. Trimming removed 4 bases from V and 6 bases from J; junction bases left unmatched: 13.

J is TRBJ2-7 and V is TRBV11-2; 7 bases are a match to TRBD1. There are 14 residues in the CDR3. Germline CDR1 and CDR2: SGHAT and FQNNGV. After removal of 5 bases from V and 6 bases from J, the junction contained 10 bases not matched to a gene. The CDR3 reads CASSAYRGWSEQYF. CDR3 bases: TGTGCCAGCAGCGCCTACAGGGGATGGAGCGAGCAGTACTTC.

This clonotype occurred many times. This sequence joins TRBV5-1 and TRBJ2-7; D is undetermined. Trimming left V 0 bases short and J 7 bases short, with 14 bases between. Per germline, CDR1 SGHRS and CDR2 YFSETQ. The length of the CDR3 is 14 residues. The CDR3 DNA reads as TGCGCCAGCAGCTTGGGCCGCCGTGGTGGGGAGCAGTACTTC. Its protein product is CASSLGRRGGEQYF.

This clonotype was detected ten times or more. The V and J genes are TRBV12-3 or TRBV12-4 and TRBJ2-5; D is ambiguous. The CDR3 length is 12 residues. Trimming shortened V by 1 base and J by 4 bases, and 4 bases separated the two germline ends. CDR3 loop: CASSLVGETQYF. CDR3 DNA: TGTGCCAGCAGTTTAGTGGGAGAGACCCAGTACTTC.

This clonotype appeared many times. The chain couples TRBV5-1 to TRBJ2-1, with 11 bases fitting TRBD2. Per the germline V gene, CDR1 is SGHRS and CDR2 is YFSETQ. This CDR3 is built from 17 residues. V lost 2 bases and J lost 9; bases outside the gene matches: 13. The CDR3 DNA reads TGCGCCAGCAGCTTATATTTAATGACCGGGACTAGCGGTGAGCAGTTCTTC. This codes for CASSLYLMTGTSGEQFF.

This clonotype was observed many times. The DNA for the CDR3 is TGTGCCACCAGTGGACAAGGGTATGAGACCCAGTACTTC. This codes for CATSGQGYETQYF. V is TRBV24-1 and J is TRBJ2-5; D is unresolved. The germline V and J ends were trimmed by 5 bases and 5 bases, with 11 bases remaining between them. Looked up from germline, CDR1 is KGHDR and CDR2 is SFDVKD. The CDR3 runs 13 residues.

This clonotype was seen at least ten times. The rearrangement uses TRBV12-3 or TRBV12-4 and TRBJ2-2; D assignment may be TRBD1 or TRBD2 (5 bases each). Trimming took off 6 bases at V and 1 base at J, with 15 bases between the two ends. The CDR3 is 16 amino acids. CDR3 sequence: CASSHGDPLNTGELFF. The CDR3, as DNA: TGTGCCAGCAGCCACGGGGACCCCCTGAACACCGGGGAGCTGTTTTTT.

Worth noting for this clonotype: At one end the junction does not follow the germline gene, possibly because of a read error. The genes are TRBV7-3 and TRBJ2-1, with 7 nucleotides matching TRBD2. The CDR3 runs 13 residues. Germline V lookup: CDR1 SGHTA, CDR2 FQGTGA. The CDR3 sequence is CASSYGGRGEPFF. The CDR3 DNA follows: TGTGCCAGCAGCTATGGCGGGAGAGGTGAGCCGTTCTTC.

The chain has TRBV7-9 and TRBJ2-2; 13 bases line up with TRBD2. Per the germline V gene, CDR1 is SEHNR and CDR2 is FQNEAQ (reference sequence). Losses at the gene ends were 6 bases for V and 10 bases for J; bases not matched to a gene: 11. The CDR3 sequence is 16 residues long. The CDR3 is CASRPTGTSGTEELFF. The CDR3 DNA follows: TGTGCCAGCAGGCCCACCGGGACTAGCGGGACAGAGGAGCTGTTTTTT.